The clone carrying this T cell receptor beta chain has a single count. 60 Vbeta and 13 Jbeta primers were used in PCR. The data were produced by immunoSEQ multiplex PCR, yet TCRdb's version contains in-frame clones alone and is incomplete. The sample lists about 130,000 clones, roughly 70% seen once, with 3.5% to 4.5% in the top ten. The data were taken from a study of cytomegalovirus exposure and HLA in healthy donors. The CDR3 covers 16 residues. Germline loops: CDR1 SGHTA, CDR2 FQGTGA. V lost 2 bases and J lost 1, with 12 bases in between. Specimen: PBMCs. This sequence was found in a man aged 35 to 55 in good health and CMV-seropositive. The chain couples TRBV7-3 to TRBJ2-1, with D possibly being TRBD1 (7 bases). CDR3 region: CASSLQGGFSYNEQFF. DNA of the CDR3: TGTGCCAGCAGCTTACAGGGGGGCTTTTCCTACAATGAGCAGTTCTTC.